What follows are 5 T cell receptor beta chains derived from one specimen sequenced in a study of blood T cells in healthy people across ages. Alongside a J-beta primer mix, a sample-barcoded 5' primer served in a second PCR lasting about 6 to 11 cycles. Each CDR3 protein gets one entry after TCRdb re-called the 5' RACE reads with MiXCR. This sample yields around 990,000 distinct CDR3 sequences, of which about 25% are seen a single time; about 0.8% belongs to the top ten. These records were also assigned to another study, of T cells of mothers and their children.

The sample consisted of blood. These receptors all stem from a girl aged 2 to 9 in good health.

V usage is TRBV9 and J usage is TRBJ2-5, with 7 bases that match TRBD2. The CDR3 runs to 15 residues. V gave up 3 bases and J gave up 4 bases; unmatched junction bases: 9. CDR1 is SGDLS, CDR2 YYNGEE, per germline. This CDR3 reads CASSARGGSLETQYF. The CDR3 nucleotides read TGTGCCAGCAGCGCTCGTGGCGGGAGTTTAGAGACCCAGTACTTC. Full variable domain (missing parts from reference TRBV9 and TRBJ2-5): DSGVTQTPKHLITATGQRVTLRCSPRSGDLSVYWYQQSLDQGLQFLIQYYNGEERAKGNILERFSAQQFPDLHSELNLSSLELGDSALYFCASSARGGSLETQYFGPGTRLLVL.

V usage is TRBV12-3 or TRBV12-4 and J usage is TRBJ1-4, with D unclear. The CDR3 runs to 16 residues. The V end was cut by 7 bases, the J end by 8 bases, with 23 bases between. CDR3 in amino acids: CASTTPFLGIWEKLFF. DNA of the CDR3: TGTGCCAGCACCACCCCGTTTTTGGGGATTTGGGAAAAACTGTTTTTT.

The table lists this clonotype with a few counts. The J gene is TRBJ2-5, the V gene TRBV4-1, with D unclear. This CDR3 comprises 13 residues. CDR1 and CDR2 (germline): MGHRA, YSYEKL. The V end was cut by 1 base, the J end by 5 bases, with 8 bases between. The CDR3 region is CASSQVYSETQYF. DNA of the CDR3: TGCGCCAGCAGCCAAGTCTATTCCGAGACCCAGTACTTC.

This chain links TRBV11-3 with TRBJ2-7; perhaps D is TRBD1 or TRBD2 (5 bases each). Germline V gene data show CDR1 as SGHNT and CDR2 as YENEEA. The V gene lost 5 bases and the J gene lost 2 bases, with 13 bases spanning the gap. CDR3 length equals 14 residues. In DNA, the CDR3 is TGTGCCAGCAGCGACCGGGACGGAACCTACGAGCAGTACTTC. The encoded protein is CASSDRDGTYEQYF.

This clonotype was picked up a small number of times. The chain recombines TRBV15 with TRBJ2-5; no clear D gene. The germline CDR1 and CDR2 sequences are LNHNV and YYDKDF (reference sequence). The CDR3 consists of 13 residues. V was cut by 1 base and J by 5 bases, with 8 bases left in between. The CDR3 DNA follows: TGTGCCACCAGCAGAGTTGCCACCGAGACCCAGTACTTC. Translated: CATSRVATETQYF.